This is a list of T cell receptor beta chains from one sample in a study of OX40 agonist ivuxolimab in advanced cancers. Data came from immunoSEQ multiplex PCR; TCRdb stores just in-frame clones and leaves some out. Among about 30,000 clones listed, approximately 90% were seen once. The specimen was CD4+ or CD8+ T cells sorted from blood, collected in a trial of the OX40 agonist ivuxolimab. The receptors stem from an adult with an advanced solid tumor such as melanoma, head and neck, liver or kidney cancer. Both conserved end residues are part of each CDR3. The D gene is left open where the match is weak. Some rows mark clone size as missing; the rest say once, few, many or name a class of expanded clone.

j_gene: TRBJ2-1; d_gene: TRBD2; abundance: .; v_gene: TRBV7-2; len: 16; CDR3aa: CASSLGSSGSVNEQFF; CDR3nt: TGTGCCAGCAGCTTAGGGTCTAGCGGGAGTGTGAATGAGCAGTTCTTC
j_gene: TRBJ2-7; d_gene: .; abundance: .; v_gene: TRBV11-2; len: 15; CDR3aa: CASSIGTSPLYEQYF; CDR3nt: TGTGCCAGCAGCATCGGGACTTCCCCATTATACGAGCAGTACTTC
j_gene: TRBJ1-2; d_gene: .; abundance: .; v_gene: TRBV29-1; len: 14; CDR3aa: CSVAEDVYAYGYTF; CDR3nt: TGCAGCGTGGCTGAGGACGTTTATGCCTATGGCTACACCTTC
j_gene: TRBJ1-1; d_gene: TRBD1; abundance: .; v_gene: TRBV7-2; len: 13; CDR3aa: CASSLGQGTEAFF; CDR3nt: TGTGCCAGCAGCTTAGGACAGGGTACTGAAGCTTTCTTT
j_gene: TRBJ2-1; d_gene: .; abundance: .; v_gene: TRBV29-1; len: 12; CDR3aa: CSVEASYNEQFF; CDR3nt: TGCAGCGTTGAAGCCTCCTACAATGAGCAGTTCTTC
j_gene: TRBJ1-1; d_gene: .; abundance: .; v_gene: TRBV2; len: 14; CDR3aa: CASSEQGGNTEAFF; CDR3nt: TGTGCCAGCAGTGAACAGGGTGGGAACACTGAAGCTTTCTTT
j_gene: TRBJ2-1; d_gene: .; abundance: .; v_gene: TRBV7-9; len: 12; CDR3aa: CASSFPRREQFF; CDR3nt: TGTGCCAGCAGCTTCCCTAGGCGTGAGCAGTTCTTC
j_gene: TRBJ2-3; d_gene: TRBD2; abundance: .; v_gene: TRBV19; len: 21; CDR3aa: CASMGDRTSGRAASGTDTQYF; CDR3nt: TGTGCCAGTATGGGGGACCGGACTAGCGGGAGGGCCGCATCGGGCACAGATACGCAGTATTTT
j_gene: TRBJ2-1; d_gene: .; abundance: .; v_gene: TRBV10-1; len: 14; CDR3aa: CASSDTTGYNEQFF; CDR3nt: TGCGCCAGCAGTGATACGACTGGCTACAATGAGCAGTTCTTC
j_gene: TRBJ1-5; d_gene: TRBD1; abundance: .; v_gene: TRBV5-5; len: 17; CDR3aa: CASSPDRVRYSNQPQHF; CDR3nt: TGTGCCAGCAGCCCGGACAGGGTCAGATATAGCAATCAGCCCCAGCATTTT
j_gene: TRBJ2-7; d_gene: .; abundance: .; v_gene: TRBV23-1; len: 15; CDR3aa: CASSQDFGCGYEQYF; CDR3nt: TGCGCCAGCAGTCAAGACTTCGGCTGCGGGTACGAGCAGTACTTC
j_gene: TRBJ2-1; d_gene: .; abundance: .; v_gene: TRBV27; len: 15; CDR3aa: CASSLLVEGYNEQFF; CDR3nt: TGTGCCAGCAGTTTGTTGGTGGAGGGTTACAATGAGCAGTTCTTC
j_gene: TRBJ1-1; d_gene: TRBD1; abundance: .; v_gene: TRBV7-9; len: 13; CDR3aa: CASVLGQGVEAFF; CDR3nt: TGTGCCAGCGTCCTCGGACAGGGGGTTGAAGCTTTCTTT
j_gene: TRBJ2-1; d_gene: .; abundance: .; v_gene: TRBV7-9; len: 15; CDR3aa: CASSIRTTQYNEQFF; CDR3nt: TGTGCCAGCAGCATACGGACTACACAATACAATGAGCAGTTCTTC
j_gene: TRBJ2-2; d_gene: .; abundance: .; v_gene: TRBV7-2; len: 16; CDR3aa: CASSSRGTSNTGELFF; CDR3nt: TGTGCCAGCAGTTCTCGGGGGACTTCGAACACCGGGGAGCTGTTTTTT
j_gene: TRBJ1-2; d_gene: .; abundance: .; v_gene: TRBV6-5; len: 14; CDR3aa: CASSEGGANYGYTF; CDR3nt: TGTGCCAGCAGTGAGGGGGGAGCTAACTATGGCTACACCTTC
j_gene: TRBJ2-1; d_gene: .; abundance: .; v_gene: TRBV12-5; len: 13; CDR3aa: CASGWGLYNEQFF; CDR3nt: TGTGCTAGTGGTTGGGGACTGTACAATGAGCAGTTCTTC
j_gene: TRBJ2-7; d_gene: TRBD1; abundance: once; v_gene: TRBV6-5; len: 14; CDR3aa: CASSYSQGVYEQYF; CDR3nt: TGTGCCAGCAGTTACTCCCAGGGGGTCTACGAGCAGTACTTC
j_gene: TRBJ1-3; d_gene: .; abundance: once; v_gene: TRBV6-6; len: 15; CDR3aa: CASSYTGLAGNTIYF; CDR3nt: TGTGCCAGCAGTTACACGGGGTTAGCTGGAAACACCATATATTTT
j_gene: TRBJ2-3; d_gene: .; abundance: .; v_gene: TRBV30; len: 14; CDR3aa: CAWRPAGHADTQYF; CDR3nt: TGTGCCTGGAGACCAGCGGGACATGCAGATACGCAGTATTTT
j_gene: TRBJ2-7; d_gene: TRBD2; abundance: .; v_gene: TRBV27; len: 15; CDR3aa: CASSFGGSFSYEQYF; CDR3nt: TGTGCCAGCAGTTTTGGCGGGAGCTTTTCCTACGAGCAGTACTTC
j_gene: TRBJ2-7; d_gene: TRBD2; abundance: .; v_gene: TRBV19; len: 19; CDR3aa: CASSIDGLAGDLASYEQYF; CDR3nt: TGTGCCAGTAGTATTGATGGACTAGCGGGAGATTTGGCCTCCTACGAGCAGTACTTC
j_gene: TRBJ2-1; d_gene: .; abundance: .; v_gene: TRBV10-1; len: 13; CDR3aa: CASSDVSYNEQFF; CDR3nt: TGCGCCAGCAGTGATGTTTCCTACAATGAGCAGTTCTTC
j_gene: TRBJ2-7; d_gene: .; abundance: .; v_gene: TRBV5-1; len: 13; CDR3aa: CASSYQGSYEQYF; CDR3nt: TGCGCCAGCTCCTATCAGGGTTCTTACGAGCAGTACTTC
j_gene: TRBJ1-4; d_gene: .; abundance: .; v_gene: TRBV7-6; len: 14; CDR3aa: CASSLRQLGEKLFF; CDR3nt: TGTGCCAGCAGCTTAAGGCAACTGGGGGAAAAACTGTTTTTT
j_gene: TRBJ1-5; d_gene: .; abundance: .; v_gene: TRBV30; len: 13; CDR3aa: CAWGEGGNQPQHF; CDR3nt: TGTGCCTGGGGGGAGGGGGGCAATCAGCCCCAGCATTTT
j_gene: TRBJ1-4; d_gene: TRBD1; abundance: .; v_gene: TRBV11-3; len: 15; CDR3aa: CASSFTGGWGEKLFF; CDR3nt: TGTGCCAGCAGCTTTACAGGGGGCTGGGGTGAAAAACTGTTTTTT
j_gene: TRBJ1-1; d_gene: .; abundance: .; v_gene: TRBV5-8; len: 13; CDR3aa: CASSFKGDTEAFF; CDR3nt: TGTGCCAGCAGCTTCAAGGGTGACACTGAAGCTTTCTTT
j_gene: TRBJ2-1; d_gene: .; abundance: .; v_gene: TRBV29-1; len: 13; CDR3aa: CSVERLGGNEQFF; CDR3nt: TGCAGCGTTGAAAGGTTGGGGGGCAATGAGCAGTTCTTC
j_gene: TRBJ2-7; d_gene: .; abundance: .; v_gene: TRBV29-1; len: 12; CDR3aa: CSVGPSSYEQYF; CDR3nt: TGCAGCGTTGGACCGAGCTCCTACGAGCAGTACTTC
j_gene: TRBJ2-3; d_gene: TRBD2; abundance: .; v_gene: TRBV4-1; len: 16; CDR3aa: CASSQRGGLSTDTQYF; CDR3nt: TGCGCCAGCAGCCAACGGGGGGGCCTCAGCACAGATACGCAGTATTTT